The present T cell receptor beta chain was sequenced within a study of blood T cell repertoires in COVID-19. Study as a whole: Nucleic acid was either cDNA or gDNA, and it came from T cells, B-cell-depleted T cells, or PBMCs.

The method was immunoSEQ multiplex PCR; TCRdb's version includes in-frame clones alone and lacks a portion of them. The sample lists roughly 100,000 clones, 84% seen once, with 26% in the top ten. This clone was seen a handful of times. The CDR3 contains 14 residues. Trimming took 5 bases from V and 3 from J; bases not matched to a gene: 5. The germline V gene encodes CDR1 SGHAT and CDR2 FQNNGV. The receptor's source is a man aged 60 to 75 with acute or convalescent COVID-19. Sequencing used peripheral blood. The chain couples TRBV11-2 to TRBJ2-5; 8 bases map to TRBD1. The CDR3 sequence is CASSGQGREETQYF. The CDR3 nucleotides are TGTGCCAGCAGCGGACAGGGTAGGGAAGAGACCCAGTACTTC.